Below, one T cell receptor (beta chain) is given with its context. J was trimmed by 6 bases and V by 4 bases; bases with no gene match: 9. The CDR3 loop spans 16 amino acids. Germline lookup yields CDR1 KGHDR and CDR2 SFDVKD. The data were taken from a study of blood T cell repertoires in COVID-19. At the level of the study: The study drew acute and convalescent COVID-19 samples from the United States, Italy and Spain. PBMCs, B-cell-depleted T cells, or T cells were the source of the cDNA or gDNA that made up the material.

In the source study's methods: Estimates of nucleated cell counts were drawn from the amplification of reference gene primers. Clones were read by immunoSEQ multiplex PCR, and TCRdb kept only the in-frame ones, dropping some. The V and J calls and the clone size are those of that table, but D and trimming were determined from the DNA. The table shows more than 85,000 clones, with around four fifths occurring only once. The clonotype was recovered from a man in his 70s with acute or convalescent COVID-19. The sequenced material came from peripheral blood. J is TRBJ2-1 and V is TRBV24-1, with TRBD1 identical over 9 bases. The CDR3 DNA follows: TGTGCCACCAGTGACCCCGGGACAGGGAAACCCAATGAGCAGTTCTTC. Amino acids: CATSDPGTGKPNEQFF.